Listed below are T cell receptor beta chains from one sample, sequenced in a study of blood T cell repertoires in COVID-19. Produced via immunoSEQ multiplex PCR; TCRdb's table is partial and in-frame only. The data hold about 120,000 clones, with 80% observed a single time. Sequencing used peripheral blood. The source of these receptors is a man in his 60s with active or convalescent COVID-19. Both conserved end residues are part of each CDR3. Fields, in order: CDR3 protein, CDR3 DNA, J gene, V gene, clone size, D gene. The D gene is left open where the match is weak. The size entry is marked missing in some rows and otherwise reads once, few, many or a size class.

CAWNRGRSKGETQYF TGTGCCTGGAATAGGGGCAGGTCCAAGGGGGAGACCCAGTACTTC TRBJ2-5 TRBV30 few -
CSVSTGYSGNTIYF TGCAGCGTTTCAACAGGGTACTCTGGAAACACCATATATTTT TRBJ1-3 TRBV29-1 - -
CASSLGGSPREQYF TGTGCCAGCAGTTTAGGAGGGAGTCCTAGGGAGCAGTACTTC TRBJ2-7 TRBV28 - -
CASSLGGTMNTEAFF TGTGCCAGCAGCTTGGGGGGGACGATGAACACTGAAGCTTTCTTT TRBJ1-1 TRBV7-9 - -
CASSINSGINEQFF TGTGCCAGTAGTATAAATAGCGGGATAAATGAGCAGTTCTTC TRBJ2-1 TRBV19 - TRBD2
CASSNSGTGISYEQYF TGTGCCAGCTCAAACTCCGGGACAGGCATTTCCTACGAGCAGTACTTC TRBJ2-7 TRBV18 many TRBD1
CATSRDVGTGTEKLFF TGTGCCACCAGCAGAGATGTGGGGACAGGGACTGAAAAACTGTTTTTT TRBJ1-4 TRBV15 - TRBD1
CASSRGRTHTEAFF TGTGCCAGCAGCCGTGGACGGACTCACACTGAAGCTTTCTTT TRBJ1-1 TRBV7-2 - -
CATSRGSTGGQETQYF TGTGCCACCAGCAGAGGGTCCACAGGGGGCCAAGAGACCCAGTACTTC TRBJ2-5 TRBV15 - TRBD1
CASSPWRAGEQYF TGTGCCAGCTCACCATGGAGGGCCGGGGAGCAGTACTTC TRBJ2-7 TRBV18 - -
CASSSADRGQPQHF TGTGCCAGCAGCTCGGCCGACAGGGGGCAGCCCCAGCATTTT TRBJ1-5 TRBV7-8 - TRBD1
CASSWDSWNTEAFF TGCGCCAGCAGTTGGGACAGTTGGAACACTGAAGCTTTCTTT TRBJ1-1 TRBV5-1 medium-sized TRBD1
CASSFQGAETQYF TGTGCCAGCAGCTTCCAGGGGGCAGAGACCCAGTACTTC TRBJ2-5 TRBV7-3 - TRBD1
CASSKTSYYEQYF TGTGCCAGCAGTAAGACTAGTTACTACGAGCAGTACTTC TRBJ2-7 TRBV6-5 few -
CASSLGRGNTIYF TGTGCCAGCAGCTTAGGGAGGGGAAACACCATATATTTT TRBJ1-3 TRBV7-2 - -
CASSLLAGENEQYF TGTGCCAGCAGCTTACTAGCGGGAGAGAACGAGCAGTACTTC TRBJ2-7 TRBV5-5 - TRBD2
CATSDTTGEGNQPQHF TGTGCCACCAGTGATACGACAGGGGAGGGCAATCAGCCCCAGCATTTT TRBJ1-5 TRBV24-1 - TRBD1
CATSDLGLAGARNEQFF TGTGCCACCAGTGATTTGGGACTAGCGGGAGCAAGGAATGAGCAGTTCTTC TRBJ2-1 TRBV24-1 once TRBD2
CASSQTTGSGTEAFF TGTGCCAGCAGTCAAACGACAGGGTCGGGCACTGAAGCTTTCTTT TRBJ1-1 TRBV7-8 - TRBD1
CASRDSYTEAFF TGTGCCAGCAGGGACAGTTACACTGAAGCTTTCTTT TRBJ1-1 TRBV19 once TRBD1
CASSIRSGRQTGELFF TGTGCCAGTAGTATACGGAGCGGGAGACAGACCGGGGAGCTGTTTTTT TRBJ2-2 TRBV19 - TRBD2
CASSLVQGGTEAFF TGTGCCAGCAGCTTGGTACAGGGGGGCACTGAAGCTTTCTTT TRBJ1-1 TRBV5-6 - TRBD1
CASSVAAYNEQFF TGTGCCAGCAGCGTCGCAGCCTACAATGAGCAGTTCTTC TRBJ2-1 TRBV7-3 - -
CASVPQGAGSPLHF TGTGCCAGCGTCCCGCAGGGGGCAGGTTCACCCCTCCACTTT TRBJ1-6 TRBV2 few TRBD1
CASSHSHGQPQHF TGTGCCAGCAGCCATTCCCACGGGCAGCCCCAGCATTTT TRBJ1-5 TRBV14 - -
CASSPGHLNEQFF TGTGCCAGCAGCCCCGGACACCTCAATGAGCAGTTCTTC TRBJ2-1 TRBV7-2 once -
CASSFPNREDTQYF TGTGCCAGCAGCTTCCCCAACAGGGAAGATACGCAGTATTTT TRBJ2-3 TRBV7-6 - -
CAWSGAGRETQYF TGTGCCTGGAGTGGAGCGGGGCGAGAGACCCAGTACTTC TRBJ2-5 TRBV30 - TRBD2
CASSYPRGLDYGYTF TGTGCCAGCAGTTACCCCCGGGGGTTGGACTATGGCTACACCTTC TRBJ1-2 TRBV6-6 - -
CASSLAGKWNEQFF TGTGCCAGCAGTTTGGCGGGGAAATGGAATGAGCAGTTCTTC TRBJ2-1 TRBV28 - -
CASSVEGGPGTEAFF TGTGCCAGCAGCGTAGAGGGAGGGCCCGGCACTGAAGCTTTCTTT TRBJ1-1 TRBV9 few -
CSVHFSHENIQYF TGCAGCGTACATTTTAGCCACGAAAACATTCAGTACTTC TRBJ2-4 TRBV29-1 - -
CAISEMAARTEAFF TGTGCCATCAGTGAAATGGCGGCGCGCACTGAAGCTTTCTTT TRBJ1-1 TRBV10-3 - -
CATRAGGPYEQYF TGTGCCACCCGAGCGGGAGGGCCCTACGAGCAGTACTTC TRBJ2-7 TRBV28 few TRBD2
CASSLGQLVRNEQFF TGCGCCAGCAGCCTGGGACAGCTCGTACGCAATGAGCAGTTCTTC TRBJ2-1 TRBV5-1 - TRBD1
CASSEPETDTQYF TGTGCCAGCAGTGAACCCGAGACAGATACGCAGTATTTT TRBJ2-3 TRBV6-1 - -
CASRRTGNSYEQYF TGTGCCAGCAGGAGGACAGGGAACTCCTACGAGCAGTACTTC TRBJ2-7 TRBV7-6 - TRBD1
CASSGTGGPSLYEQYF TGTGCCAGTAGTGGGACAGGGGGTCCGAGCCTCTACGAGCAGTACTTC TRBJ2-7 TRBV19 - TRBD1
CAWSVNRGTEAFF TGTGCCTGGAGCGTAAACCGGGGCACTGAAGCTTTCTTT TRBJ1-1 TRBV30 - -
CASSLARASETQYF TGCGCCAGCAGCTTGGCCAGGGCATCCGAGACCCAGTACTTC TRBJ2-5 TRBV5-1 - -
CASSLLQHTEAFF TGTGCCAGCAGCTTATTACAGCACACTGAAGCTTTCTTT TRBJ1-1 TRBV7-3 - -
CASSPPPVGTNEKLFF TGTGCCAGCAGCCCCCCGCCCGTCGGGACTAATGAAAAACTGTTTTTT TRBJ1-4 TRBV7-9 - -